This is a list of T cell receptor beta chains from one sample in a study of CD8+ T cells in alopecia areata. Sequencing was performed with immunoSEQ multiplex PCR; in TCRdb, only in-frame clones are kept and a portion is missing. The sample has about 91,000 clones, roughly 42% seen once. Material: CD4+ T cells sorted from blood. The receptors were sampled from a human donor with alopecia areata. Each CDR3 is given with its conserved first and last residue. The D gene is left open where the match is weak. Clone size is stated in some rows and not others, as once, few, many or a class when expanded.

v_call,clone_size,j_call,d_call,cdr3_aa,cdr3_nt
TRBV29-1,-,TRBJ2-1,TRBD1,CSVGDGTGLGNEQFF,TGCAGCGTTGGGGACGGGACAGGGTTGGGCAATGAGCAGTTCTTC
TRBV18,-,TRBJ2-5,-,CASSPQQETQYF,TGTGCCAGCTCACCACAGCAAGAGACCCAGTACTTC
TRBV30,-,TRBJ2-3,-,CAWSVGRGGGDTQYF,TGTGCCTGGAGTGTTGGACGGGGCGGAGGAGATACGCAGTATTTT
TRBV29-1,few,TRBJ2-7,-,CSVTWSYEQYF,TGCAGCGTGACATGGTCCTACGAGCAGTACTTC
TRBV7-2,-,TRBJ2-1,TRBD2,CASRIAGGVSYNEQFF,TGTGCCAGCAGAATAGCGGGGGGCGTGTCCTACAATGAGCAGTTCTTC
TRBV10-3,-,TRBJ2-3,-,CAISEKGSVSTDTQYF,TGTGCCATCAGTGAGAAAGGTTCCGTCAGCACAGATACGCAGTATTTT
TRBV5-1,few,TRBJ2-3,-,CASSSGPSDPTDTQYF,TGCGCCAGCAGCTCGGGTCCTAGCGATCCGACAGATACGCAGTATTTT
TRBV29-1,-,TRBJ1-2,-,CSVWAGQQGYTF,TGCAGCGTTTGGGCAGGGCAGCAAGGCTACACCTTC
TRBV29-1,few,TRBJ2-3,-,CSGRHGYGDTQYF,TGCAGCGGCAGGCACGGCTACGGGGATACGCAGTATTTT
TRBV28,-,TRBJ2-1,-,CASSSWTRNEQFF,TGTGCCAGCAGTTCTTGGACACGGAATGAGCAGTTCTTC
TRBV29-1,few,TRBJ1-1,-,CSVAYTEAFF,TGCAGCGTGGCGTACACTGAAGCTTTCTTT
TRBV7-2,-,TRBJ2-6,-,CASSFDGTGANVLTF,TGTGCCAGCAGCTTCGACGGGACCGGGGCCAACGTCCTGACTTTC
TRBV29-1,-,TRBJ2-3,TRBD2,CSVQTGGAADTQYF,TGCAGCGTTCAGACGGGGGGGGCCGCAGATACGCAGTATTTT
TRBV28,few,TRBJ1-5,-,CAFGGRMGQPQHF,TGTGCCTTTGGGGGGCGCATGGGGCAGCCCCAGCATTTT
TRBV7-3,-,TRBJ2-7,-,CASSLIGGVYEQYF,TGTGCCAGCAGCTTAATAGGCGGGGTCTACGAGCAGTACTTC
TRBV29-1,few,TRBJ2-2,-,CSVKGTGNTGELFF,TGCAGCGTAAAAGGGACGGGGAACACCGGGGAGCTGTTTTTT
TRBV9,-,TRBJ2-3,-,CASSVGLPTDTQYF,TGTGCCAGCAGCGTTGGTCTTCCTACAGATACGCAGTATTTT
TRBV19,-,TRBJ2-3,-,CASSTGLWGDTQYF,TGTGCCAGTAGTACAGGACTTTGGGGAGATACGCAGTATTTT
TRBV29-1,-,TRBJ1-5,-,CSVAGTKDQPQHF,TGCAGCGTTGCAGGGACCAAAGATCAGCCCCAGCATTTT
TRBV29-1,few,TRBJ2-3,-,CSAPGRRVGTDTQYF,TGCAGCGCCCCTGGGAGGCGGGTGGGCACAGATACGCAGTATTTT
TRBV30,-,TRBJ2-1,-,CAWSVLRDGEQFF,TGTGCCTGGAGTGTACTGAGGGACGGGGAGCAGTTCTTC
TRBV30,-,TRBJ2-5,TRBD2,CAWDPVAGGLSQYF,TGTGCCTGGGATCCCGTAGCGGGGGGGCTGTCCCAGTACTTC
TRBV29-1,-,TRBJ2-5,-,CSVQFQGLVRETQYF,TGCAGCGTCCAATTCCAGGGGTTGGTTCGAGAGACCCAGTACTTC
TRBV27,-,TRBJ2-7,TRBD1,CATSGQGVYEQYF,TGTGCCACCTCGGGACAGGGGGTTTACGAGCAGTACTTC
TRBV2,few,TRBJ1-4,-,CASRARTDLGKLFF,TGTGCCAGCAGAGCAAGGACGGACCTGGGAAAACTGTTTTTT